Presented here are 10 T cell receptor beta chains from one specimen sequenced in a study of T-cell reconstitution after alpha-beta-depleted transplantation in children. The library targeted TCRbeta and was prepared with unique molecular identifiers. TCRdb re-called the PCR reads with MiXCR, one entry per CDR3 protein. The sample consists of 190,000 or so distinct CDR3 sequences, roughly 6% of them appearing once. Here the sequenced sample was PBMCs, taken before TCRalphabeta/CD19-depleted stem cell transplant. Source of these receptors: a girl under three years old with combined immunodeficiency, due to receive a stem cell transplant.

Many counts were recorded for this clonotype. The CDR3, as DNA: TGCGCCAGCAGCTTTGGACAGGGCGGTGAGCAGTTCTTC. Its protein is CASSFGQGGEQFF. V gene TRBV5-1 combines with J gene TRBJ2-1; TRBD1 agrees at 8 bases. Trimming cost V 2 bases and J 9 bases; bases outside gene matches: 4. CDR1 is SGHRS and CDR2 is YFSETQ in the germline V gene. CDR3 size: 13 residues.

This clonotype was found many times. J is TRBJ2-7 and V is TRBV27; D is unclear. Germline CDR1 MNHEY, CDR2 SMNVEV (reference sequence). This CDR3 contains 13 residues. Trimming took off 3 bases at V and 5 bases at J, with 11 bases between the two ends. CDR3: CASSFVGNHEQYF. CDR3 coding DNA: TGTGCCAGCAGTTTTGTGGGGAACCACGAGCAGTACTTC.

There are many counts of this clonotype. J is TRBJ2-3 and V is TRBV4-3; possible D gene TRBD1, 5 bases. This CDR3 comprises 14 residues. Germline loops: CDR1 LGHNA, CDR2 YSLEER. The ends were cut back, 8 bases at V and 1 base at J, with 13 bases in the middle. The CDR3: CASGQGSGTDTQYF. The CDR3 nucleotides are TGCGCCAGCGGGCAGGGATCGGGCACAGATACGCAGTATTTT.

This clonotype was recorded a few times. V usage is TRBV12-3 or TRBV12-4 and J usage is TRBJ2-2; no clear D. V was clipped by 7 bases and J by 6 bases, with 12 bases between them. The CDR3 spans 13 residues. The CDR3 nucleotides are TGTGCCAGCAATGATCTCCAGTCCGGGGAGCTGTTTTTT. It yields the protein CASNDLQSGELFF.

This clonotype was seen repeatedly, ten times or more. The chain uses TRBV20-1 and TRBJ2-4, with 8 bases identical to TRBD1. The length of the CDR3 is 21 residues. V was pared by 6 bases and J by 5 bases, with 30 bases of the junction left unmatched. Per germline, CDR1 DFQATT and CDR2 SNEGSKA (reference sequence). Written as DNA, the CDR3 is TGCAGTGCGGACAGGGCTGGGAATCCATTTTTGATATTACCCCTTGAAAACATTCAGTACTTC. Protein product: CSADRAGNPFLILPLENIQYF.

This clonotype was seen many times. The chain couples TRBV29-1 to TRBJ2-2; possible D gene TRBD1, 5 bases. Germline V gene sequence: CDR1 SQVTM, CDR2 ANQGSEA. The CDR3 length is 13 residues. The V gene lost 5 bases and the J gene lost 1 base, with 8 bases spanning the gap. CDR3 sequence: CSVIGVNTGELFF. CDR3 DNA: TGCAGCGTTATAGGGGTGAACACCGGGGAGCTGTTTTTT.

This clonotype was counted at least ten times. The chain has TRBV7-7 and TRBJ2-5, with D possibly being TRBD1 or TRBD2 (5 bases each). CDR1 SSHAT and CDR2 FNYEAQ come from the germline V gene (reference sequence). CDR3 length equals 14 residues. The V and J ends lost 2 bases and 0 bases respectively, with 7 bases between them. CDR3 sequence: CASSLRDHQETQYF. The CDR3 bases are TGTGCCAGCAGCTTAAGGGACCACCAAGAGACCCAGTACTTC.

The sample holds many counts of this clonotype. In nucleotides, the CDR3 is TGTGCCAGCAGTAGGGGACTAGCGGGAGAATTTCAGTACTTC. It encodes CASSRGLAGEFQYF. The chain couples TRBV28 to TRBJ2-7, with 14 bases that match TRBD2. The germline gives CDR1 MDHEN, CDR2 SYDVKM. The CDR3 runs to 14 residues. V shed 5 bases, J shed 10 bases, and the junction held 7 bases outside the gene matches.

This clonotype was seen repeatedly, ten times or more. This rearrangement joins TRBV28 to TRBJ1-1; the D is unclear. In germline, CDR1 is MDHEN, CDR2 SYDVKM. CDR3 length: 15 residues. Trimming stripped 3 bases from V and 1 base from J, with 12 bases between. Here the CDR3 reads CASSFVPNPNTEAFF. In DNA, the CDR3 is TGTGCCAGCAGTTTTGTCCCCAATCCGAACACTGAAGCTTTCTTT.

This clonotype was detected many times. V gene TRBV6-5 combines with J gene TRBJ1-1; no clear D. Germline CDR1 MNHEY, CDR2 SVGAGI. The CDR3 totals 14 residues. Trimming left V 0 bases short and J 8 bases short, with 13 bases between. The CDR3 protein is CASSYSMGYREAFF. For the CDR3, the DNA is TGTGCCAGCAGTTACTCGATGGGGTATAGGGAAGCTTTCTTT.